The T cell receptor beta chain under discussion was sequenced for a study of CD8 T cells in ankylosing spondylitis (dated by TCRdb to between 2016 and 2019). At the level of the whole study: The study profiled T cell receptor beta repertoires in healthy donors and ankylosing spondylitis patients to find disease-linked TCR variants. Peripheral blood was sampled, and synovial fluid was also collected from ankylosing spondylitis patients. The full study cohort comprised 25 ankylosing spondylitis patients and around 100 healthy donors. Overall results and qualifications from the work: Some motif variants had previously been reported in the synovial fluid and blood of reactive arthritis patients, which suggests shared mechanisms of disease initiation. The disease-linked clones had a CD8+ phenotype and were found at relatively low frequencies in peripheral blood. According to the report, matched synovial fluid samples from ankylosing spondylitis patients were significantly enriched for the disease-linked clones. A TCR beta motif made up of several highly homologous amino acid variants appeared to be characteristic of blood from ankylosing spondylitis patients.

This clonotype was recorded many times. It lacks a known antigen. The record has no base qualities; no much larger clone is one base away. This sample was sequenced with an Illumina HiSeq 2500. TCR beta libraries were prepared by quantitative 5'-RACE with molecular barcodes. The source study handled its data this way. To identify disease-linked TCR variants, a new computational method was used, one built on a probabilistic model of VDJ rearrangement. The raw public data were reprocessed by TCRdb itself: fastp quality trimming at Q25, MiXCR clonotype calling, in-frame beta chains only. All rows with the same CDR3 protein become a single entry with the most common DNA and genes. None of the V and J calls come from the authors' own analysis; TCRdb made them. This sample has fewer than 80,000 distinct CDR3 sequences in its table, and about 5% of those were observed once. The ten top clones hold over 2% of the sample.

The cysteine opens and the phenylalanine closes a CDR3 of 13 amino acids. Of all the DNA, just the CDR3 is kept, 39 bases in frame from base 1. Between the V and J ends, shortened by 1 base and 5 bases respectively, the junction contains 9 bases. According to the germline V gene, CDR1 reads SGHRS and CDR2 reads YFSETQ. The chain employs TRBV5-1 and TRBJ2-5, with no confidently assigned D gene. The sequence came from a male donor with ankylosing spondylitis or in good health (not recorded which). The sequenced sample consisted of blood, either unsorted or a sorted T cell fraction (not recorded which). For the CDR3, the sequence is CASSLNDGETQYF. The bases are TGCGCCAGCAGCTTGAACGATGGGGAGACCCAGTACTTC. This CDR3, with the reference TRBV5-1 and TRBJ2-5 proteins standing in past its ends, gives the full variable domain KAGVTQTPRYLIKTRGQQVTLSCSPISGHRSVSWYQQTPGQGLQFLFEYFSETQRNKGNFPGRFSGRQFSNSRSEMNVSTLELGDSALYLCASSLNDGETQYFGPGTRLLVL.